These 27 T cell receptor beta chains were all obtained from the same sample, sequenced in a study of Graves' ophthalmopathy and Graves' hyperthyroidism. The study amplified TCR beta CDR3 regions using RNA transcripts. HTBI-primed first-round RT-PCR preceded second-round multiplex PCR. TCRdb reprocessed the multiplex PCR reads with MiXCR, giving one entry per CDR3 protein. The sample has about 380,000 distinct CDR3 sequences; approximately 15% are singletons. Sequences were obtained from peripheral blood. All receptors come from a woman aged 18-30 years with stable Graves' hyperthyroidism.

This clonotype has ten or more counts. This chain links TRBV5-1 with TRBJ2-7, with TRBD1 identical over 8 bases. The junction had 8 bases not matched to a gene; V was cut back by 4 bases and J by 5 bases. In germline, CDR1 is SGHRS, CDR2 YFSETQ. The CDR3 loop spans 14 amino acids. The CDR3 DNA reads as TGCGCCAGCAGCCAGGACAGGGTCATCCACGAGCAGTACTTC. It is translated as CASSQDRVIHEQYF.

This clonotype was observed at least ten times. The chain uses TRBV19 and TRBJ1-2, with a possible D match to TRBD1 (6 bases). The CDR3 totals 12 residues. Germline-derived CDR1 and CDR2 are LNHDA and SQIVND (reference sequence). The V gene lost 4 bases and the J gene lost 7 bases, with 10 bases spanning the gap. The CDR3 region is CASSRDTGGYTF. The CDR3 DNA follows: TGTGCCAGTAGTAGGGACACGGGTGGCTACACCTTC. Full variable domain (rest looked up from reference TRBV19 and TRBJ1-2): DGGITQSPKYLFRKEGQNVTLSCEQNLNHDAMYWYRQDPGQGLRLIYYSQIVNDFQKGDIAEGYSVSREKKESFPLTVTSAQKNPTAFYLCASSRDTGGYTFGSGTRLTVV.

This clonotype was observed many times. The chain is built from TRBV12-3 or TRBV12-4 and TRBJ2-2; perhaps TRBD2 as D (7 bases). The V end was cut by 3 bases, the J end by 4 bases, with 15 bases between. The CDR3 covers 16 residues. In DNA form, the CDR3 reads TGTGCCAGCAGTTTGGAACCCGGGGGGCTCACCGGGGAGCTGTTTTTT. As protein: CASSLEPGGLTGELFF.

In this sample, this clonotype turned up a few times. The rearrangement links TRBV2 to TRBJ2-2, with 9 bases lining up with TRBD2. CDR1 and CDR2 (germline): SNHLY, FYNNEI. The CDR3 has 16 amino acids. V dropped 3 bases and J dropped 5; count of bases not matched to a gene: 7. CDR3 DNA: TGTGCCAGCAGTGAGCCGGGACTAGCAGGGACCGGGGAGCTGTTTTTT. It codes for CASSEPGLAGTGELFF.

This clonotype has at least ten counts. J is TRBJ2-7 and V is TRBV12-3 or TRBV12-4; D is perhaps TRBD1 or TRBD2 (6 bases each). This CDR3 region has 15 residues. The V gene lost 7 bases and the J gene lost 3 bases, with 19 bases spanning the gap. For the CDR3, the DNA is TGTGCCAGCACCCCCCAGACAGGAGGGGGCTACGAGCAGTACTTC. This codes for CASTPQTGGGYEQYF.

This clonotype has a count of ten or more. A read error may explain this, as a much larger clone is one base away. The chain is built from TRBV7-3 and TRBJ2-5, with 10 bases identical to TRBD1. The CDR3 spans 14 residues. CDR1 and CDR2 (germline): SGHTA, FQGTGA. The CDR3 spells CASSETGGQETKYF. The CDR3 DNA follows: TGTGCCAGCAGCGAGACAGGGGGCCAAGAGACCAAGTACTTC.

This clonotype was found many times. The chain's CDR3 is CASSLRTGTGTEAFF. The DNA for the CDR3 is TGTGCCAGCAGCCTGAGGACAGGGACGGGCACTGAAGCTTTCTTT. The chain links TRBV7-2 to TRBJ1-1; 8 positions match TRBD1. This CDR3 has 15 residues. CDR1 is SGHTA, CDR2 FQGNSA, per germline. The junction had 9 bases not matched to a gene; V was cut back by 5 bases and J by 4 bases.

This clonotype was detected many times. This CDR3 is CASRRTAQSSYEQYF. The CDR3 DNA reads TGTGCCAGCAGAAGGACAGCCCAATCCTCCTACGAGCAGTACTTC. This chain uses TRBV6-1 with TRBJ2-7; D possibly corresponds to TRBD1 (6 bases). Trimming left V 6 bases short and J 0 bases short, with 15 bases between. Germline CDR1 MNHNS, CDR2 SASEGT. The CDR3 consists of 15 residues.

This clonotype was counted ten times or more. The chain carries TRBV9 and TRBJ2-7; D possibly uses TRBD1 or TRBD2 (5 bases each). CDR1 is SGDLS, CDR2 YYNGEE, per germline. The CDR3 sequence is 14 residues long. V was pared by 4 bases and J by 4 bases, with 15 bases between. As DNA, the CDR3 is TGTGCCAGCAGCCCCGGGACCACCTATTACGAGCAGTACTTC. It encodes CASSPGTTYYEQYF. Complete variable domain (other parts from reference TRBV9 and TRBJ2-7): DSGVTQTPKHLITATGQRVTLRCSPRSGDLSVYWYQQSLDQGLQFLIQYYNGEERAKGNILERFSAQQFPDLHSELNLSSLELGDSALYFCASSPGTTYYEQYFGPGTRLTVT.

The V gene is TRBV6-5, the J gene TRBJ2-7, with TRBD1 as a possible D gene (6 bases). Germline lookup yields CDR1 MNHEY and CDR2 SVGAGI. With 0 bases removed from V and 5 bases from J, the gap between germline ends came to 11 bases. The length of the CDR3 is 14 residues. CDR3: CASSYSHRDDEQYF. CDR3 nucleotides: TGTGCCAGCAGTTACTCCCACAGGGACGACGAGCAGTACTTC.

This clonotype was seen many times. The V call is TRBV6-1, the J call TRBJ2-4; TRBD2 agrees at 8 bases. The germline CDR1 and CDR2 sequences are MNHNS and SASEGT. This CDR3 comprises 17 residues. The junction had 6 bases not matched to a gene; V was cut back by 2 bases and J by 0 bases. CDR3 bases: TGTGCCAGCAGTGAATCCGCTAGCGGGCTAGCCAAAAACATTCAGTACTTC. This translates into CASSESASGLAKNIQYF.

This clonotype occurred many times. The chain couples TRBV12-3 or TRBV12-4 to TRBJ1-5; D call uncertain. This CDR3 has 16 residues. V was trimmed by 8 bases and J by 6 bases, leaving 23 bases between them. CDR3 bases: TGTGCCAGCGGCCCCGGTGGCCAAGGATCGGGTCAGCCCCAGCATTTT. It encodes CASGPGGQGSGQPQHF.

This clonotype was observed many times. The chain recombines TRBV7-2 with TRBJ1-5; no clear D. The CDR3 runs 12 residues. Trimming shortened V by 5 bases and J by 9 bases, and 11 bases separated the two germline ends. Looked up from germline, CDR1 is SGHTA and CDR2 is FQGNSA. CDR3 loop: CASSPPGGPQHF. CDR3 in DNA: TGTGCCAGCAGCCCCCCAGGAGGGCCCCAGCATTTT.

This clonotype was seen at least ten times. The chain joins TRBV2 to TRBJ1-6; 7 bases line up with TRBD1. The CDR3 is 15 amino acids. V was clipped by 2 bases and J by 6 bases; unmatched bases: 4. Germline CDR1 and CDR2: SNHLY and FYNNEI. CDR3 amino acids: CASSERQGSNSPLHF. CDR3 nucleotide sequence: TGTGCCAGCAGTGAACGACAGGGTAGTAATTCACCCCTCCACTTT.

This clonotype was detected ten times or more. The J gene is TRBJ1-1, the V gene TRBV29-1, with 7 bases matching TRBD1. The CDR3 sequence is 12 residues long. V shed 7 bases, J shed 8 bases, and the junction held 10 bases outside the gene matches. Germline V CDR1 and CDR2: SQVTM, ANQGSEA. CDR3 region: CSGSDEDREAFF. For the CDR3, the DNA is TGCAGCGGTTCCGACGAGGACAGGGAAGCTTTCTTT.

The chain uses TRBV20-1 and TRBJ1-5, with D hard to call. Germline loops: CDR1 DFQATT, CDR2 SNEGSKA (reference sequence). The CDR3 is 17 amino acids. V lost 0 bases and J 0 bases, leaving 15 bases between the germline ends. CDR3 in DNA: TGCAGTGCTAGAGATGCTAGGGCAATTTATAGCAATCAGCCCCAGCATTTT. Translated, it gives CSARDARAIYSNQPQHF.

Worth noting for this clonotype: The junction does not match germline at one end; this may be a read error. The chain joins TRBV19 to TRBJ1-1; D uncertain. This CDR3 has 11 amino acids. Germline values: CDR1 LNHDA, CDR2 SQIVND (reference sequence). As DNA, the CDR3 is TGTGCCAGTAGAGGTAACACTGAAGCTTGCTTT. Translation: CASRGNTEACF.

This clonotype was counted many times. The rearrangement uses TRBV24-1 and TRBJ1-2, with a weak D call TRBD1 (5 bases). CDR1 is KGHDR and CDR2 is SFDVKD in the germline V gene. Trimming shortened V by 1 base and J by 2 bases, and 10 bases separated the two germline ends. The CDR3 consists of 15 residues. The CDR3 protein is CATSDFVEGNYGYTF. CDR3 DNA sequence: TGTGCCACCAGTGATTTCGTGGAGGGGAACTATGGCTACACCTTC.

This clonotype was counted at least ten times. The chain combines TRBV3-1 with TRBJ1-1, with 10 bases that match TRBD1. CDR3 size: 15 residues. Germline-derived CDR1 and CDR2 are LGHDT and YNNKEL (reference sequence). Unmatched junction bases numbered 7, after V lost 5 bases and J lost 4 bases. For the CDR3, the DNA is TGTGCCAGCAGCACATCCGGGACAGGGGTCACTGAAGCTTTCTTT. It translates to CASSTSGTGVTEAFF.

This clonotype was detected a few times. The CDR3 DNA follows: TGTGCCAGCAGCCCCAGGAAGCCGGGACAGGGGACAAATTCACCCCTCCACTTT. Translation: CASSPRKPGQGTNSPLHF. V gene TRBV7-9 combines with J gene TRBJ1-6; 10 nucleotides align to TRBD1. Germline lookup yields CDR1 SEHNR and CDR2 FQNEAQ (reference sequence). Germline trimming cut 5 bases from V and 7 bases from J; bases unmatched to any gene: 14. The CDR3 totals 18 residues.

The sample holds a few counts of this clonotype. The rearrangement links TRBV9 to TRBJ1-6; D call uncertain. From germline, CDR1 is SGDLS and CDR2 YYNGEE. V was pared by 1 base and J by 7 bases, with 12 bases between. The CDR3 is made up of 15 amino acids. In DNA form, the CDR3 reads TGTGCCAGCAGCGTATCTCCTGGAGGGAATTCACCCCTCCACTTT. It specifies CASSVSPGGNSPLHF.

This clonotype was counted a few times. A much larger clone lies one base from this, so it may be a read error. This rearrangement joins TRBV4-1 to TRBJ1-6, with D possibly being TRBD1 (6 bases). The V end lost 4 bases, the J end lost 9 bases, and 16 bases lay between the germline ends. The CDR3 is 15 amino acids. Germline V gene lookup returns CDR1 MGHRA and CDR2 YSYEKL. The CDR3 coding sequence is TGCGCCAGCAGCCGGGAGGGGGAGGTTTCTTCACCCCTCCACTTT. Residues: CASSREGEVSSPLHF.

The V and J genes are TRBV7-2 and TRBJ2-5; 7 bases match TRBD2. Trimming cost V 1 base and J 5 bases; bases outside gene matches: 7. Germline CDR1 is SGHTA and CDR2 is FQGNSA. The CDR3 sequence is 15 residues long. CDR3 coding DNA: TGTGCCAGCAGCTTAGGTGGCAGGGAGGGGGAGACCCAGTACTTC. It encodes CASSLGGREGETQYF.

The chain links TRBV11-2 to TRBJ1-2; TRBD1 matches at 9 bases. In germline, CDR1 is SGHAT, CDR2 FQNNGV. This CDR3 has 11 amino acids. Losses at the gene ends were 6 bases for V and 9 bases for J; bases not matched to a gene: 2. The CDR3 DNA follows: TGTGCCAGCAGGGGACAGGGACGCTACACCTTC. It codes for CASRGQGRYTF.

The rearrangement uses TRBV6-1 and TRBJ1-1; D not resolved. This CDR3 is 13 amino acids long. Looked up from germline, CDR1 is MNHNS and CDR2 is SASEGT. The V gene lost 6 bases and the J gene lost 2 bases, with 10 bases spanning the gap. CDR3 loop: CASRESVNTEAFF. CDR3 DNA: TGTGCCAGCAGAGAGAGCGTAAACACTGAAGCTTTCTTT.

The V gene is TRBV20-1, the J gene TRBJ2-5; tentatively, D is TRBD2 (5 bases). Germline values: CDR1 DFQATT, CDR2 SNEGSKA (reference sequence). The CDR3 is 13 residues long. The V gene lost 3 bases and the J gene lost 4 bases, with 12 bases spanning the gap. The CDR3 loop reads CSARRAPLETQYF. DNA of the CDR3: TGCAGTGCTAGGCGGGCCCCGTTAGAGACCCAGTACTTC.

V and J are TRBV29-1 and TRBJ1-2; D is possibly TRBD1 (6 bases). The germline V gene encodes CDR1 SQVTM and CDR2 ANQGSEA. CDR3 length: 16 residues. V was shortened by 7 bases and J by 1 base, with 22 bases between the two germline ends. The CDR3 nucleotides read TGCAGCGGGAGACAGGAAGTATGGGGACTTAACTATGGCTACACCTTC. Translation: CSGRQEVWGLNYGYTF. Using reference TRBV29-1 and TRBJ1-2 for the parts outside the CDR3, the full variable domain is SAVISQKPSRDICQRGTSLTIQCQVDSQVTMMFWYRQQPGQSLTLIATANQGSEATYESGFVIDKFPISRPNLTFSTLTVSNMSPEDSSIYLCSGRQEVWGLNYGYTFGSGTRLTVV.